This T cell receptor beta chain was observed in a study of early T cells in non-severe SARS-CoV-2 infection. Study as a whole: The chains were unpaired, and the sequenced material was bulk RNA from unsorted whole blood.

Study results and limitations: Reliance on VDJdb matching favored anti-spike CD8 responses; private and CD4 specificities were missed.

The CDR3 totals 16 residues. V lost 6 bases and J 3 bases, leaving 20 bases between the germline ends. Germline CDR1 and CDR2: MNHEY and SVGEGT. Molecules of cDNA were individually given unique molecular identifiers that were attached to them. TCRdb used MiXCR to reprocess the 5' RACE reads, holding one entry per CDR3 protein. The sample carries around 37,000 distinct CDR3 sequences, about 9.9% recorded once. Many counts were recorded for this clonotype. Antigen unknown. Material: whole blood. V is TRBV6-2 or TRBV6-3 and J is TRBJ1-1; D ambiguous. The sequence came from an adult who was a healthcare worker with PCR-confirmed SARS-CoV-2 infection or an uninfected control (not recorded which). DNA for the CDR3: TGTGCCAGCAGCCGGACCCCAGGCTCGGTTTACACTGAAGCTTTCTTT. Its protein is CASSRTPGSVYTEAFF.